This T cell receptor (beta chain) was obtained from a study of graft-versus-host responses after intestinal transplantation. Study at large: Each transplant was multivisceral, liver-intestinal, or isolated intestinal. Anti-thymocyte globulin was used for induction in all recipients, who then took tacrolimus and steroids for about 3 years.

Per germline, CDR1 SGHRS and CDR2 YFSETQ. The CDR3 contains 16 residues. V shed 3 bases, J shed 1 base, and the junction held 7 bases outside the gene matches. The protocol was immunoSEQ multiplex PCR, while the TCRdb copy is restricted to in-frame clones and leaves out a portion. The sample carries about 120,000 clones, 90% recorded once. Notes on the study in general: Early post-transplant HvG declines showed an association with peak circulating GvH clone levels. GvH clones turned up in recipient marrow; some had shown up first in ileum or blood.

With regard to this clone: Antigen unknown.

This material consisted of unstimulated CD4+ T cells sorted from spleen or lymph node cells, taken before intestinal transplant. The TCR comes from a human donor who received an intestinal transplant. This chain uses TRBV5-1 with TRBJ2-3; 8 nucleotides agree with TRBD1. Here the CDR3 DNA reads TGCGCCAGCAGCTCCCGCGGACAGGGTGGCACAGATACGCAGTATTTT. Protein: CASSSRGQGGTDTQYF.